The 29 T cell receptor beta chains below were found in one sample sequenced in a study of OX40 agonist ivuxolimab in advanced cancers. The data were produced by immunoSEQ multiplex PCR, yet TCRdb's version contains in-frame clones alone and is incomplete. The sample contains approximately 94,000 clones, about 89% of which appear only once. The specimen was CD4+ or CD8+ T cells sorted from blood, collected in a trial of the OX40 agonist ivuxolimab. Every receptor here comes from an adult with an advanced solid tumor such as melanoma, head and neck, liver or kidney cancer.

V and J are TRBV13 and TRBJ2-2; D gene ambiguous. The CDR3 is 16 residues long. Deletions cut 4 bases from V and 3 bases from J, with 15 bases between. CDR1 PRHDT and CDR2 FYEKMQ come from the germline V gene (reference sequence). CDR3 in amino acids: CASSSTFLSYTGELFF. The CDR3 DNA follows: TGTGCCAGCAGCTCAACCTTTCTGTCTTACACCGGGGAGCTGTTTTTT.

The chain combines TRBV27 with TRBJ2-7; TRBD1 agrees at 7 bases. The CDR3 is made up of 14 amino acids. V lost 4 bases, J lost 4 bases, and 7 bases stayed unmatched. Germline CDR1 and CDR2: MNHEY and SMNVEV (reference sequence). CDR3 protein: CASSSYKTGYEQYF. For the CDR3, the DNA is TGTGCCAGCAGTTCCTATAAGACAGGGTACGAGCAGTACTTC.

V usage is TRBV15 and J usage is TRBJ2-1, with a tentative D call TRBD1 (6 bases). Germline loops: CDR1 LNHNV, CDR2 YYDKDF (reference sequence). This CDR3 has 15 residues. Trimming shortened V by 3 bases and J by 4 bases, and 13 bases separated the two germline ends. This CDR3 reads CATSRDSPAYNEQFF. The DNA for the CDR3 is TGTGCCACCAGCAGGGACAGCCCCGCTTACAATGAGCAGTTCTTC.

The chain carries TRBV9 and TRBJ1-3, with TRBD1 identical over 10 bases. The junction had 6 bases not matched to a gene; V was cut back by 4 bases and J by 2 bases. CDR1 is SGDLS, CDR2 YYNGEE, per germline. The CDR3 consists of 16 residues. The DNA for the CDR3 is TGTGCCAGCAGCTCCCGACAGGGGGCGACTGGAAACACCATATATTTT. This sequence encodes CASSSRQGATGNTIYF.

The chain carries TRBV27 and TRBJ2-3, with TRBD2 identical over 11 bases. Losses at the gene ends were 5 bases for V and 1 base for J; bases not matched to a gene: 11. CDR3 length: 18 residues. CDR1 is MNHEY, CDR2 SMNVEV, per germline (reference sequence). CDR3 residues: CASSGLAGRWSGTDTQYF. CDR3 in DNA: TGTGCCAGCAGTGGACTAGCGGGTAGATGGTCCGGCACAGATACGCAGTATTTT.

The rearrangement links TRBV9 to TRBJ2-5; D perhaps matches TRBD2 (6 bases). V was pared by 0 bases and J by 5 bases, with 14 bases between. Germline CDR1 and CDR2: SGDLS and YYNGEE. This CDR3 region has 15 residues. CDR3 sequence: CASSVAMGGGETQYF. The CDR3 DNA follows: TGTGCCAGCAGCGTAGCTATGGGGGGAGGTGAGACCCAGTACTTC.

The J gene is TRBJ2-1, the V gene TRBV19; TRBD2 might be the D (5 bases). V was clipped by 5 bases and J by 10 bases, with 15 bases between them. The CDR3 loop spans 13 amino acids. Germline assignment: CDR1 LNHDA and CDR2 SQIVND (reference sequence). The CDR3 coding sequence is TGTGCCAGTAGTCCAGCGGTAGAGTACGAGCAGTTCTTC. It specifies CASSPAVEYEQFF.

The gene calls are TRBV18 and TRBJ1-5, with D unclear. In germline, CDR1 is KGHSH, CDR2 LQKENI. The CDR3 runs 13 residues. The ends were cut back, 3 bases at V and 7 bases at J, with 10 bases in the middle. The CDR3 loop is CASSPRREQPQHF. In DNA, the CDR3 is TGTGCCAGCTCACCCCGGCGAGAACAGCCCCAGCATTTT.

V gene TRBV4-1 combines with J gene TRBJ1-2; unclear D gene. Trimming shortened V by 0 bases and J by 3 bases, and 11 bases separated the two germline ends. The CDR3 has 15 amino acids. Looked up from germline, CDR1 is MGHRA and CDR2 is YSYEKL. The CDR3 coding sequence is TGCGCCAGCAGCCAAGACCGTGGTTCTGACTATGGCTACACCTTC. This gives the protein CASSQDRGSDYGYTF.

This clone was counted a few times. The chain carries TRBV7-3 and TRBJ1-1; 9 bases are a match to TRBD1. Germline V CDR1 and CDR2: SGHTA, FQGTGA. The CDR3 is made up of 14 amino acids. Germline trimming cut 4 bases from V and 5 bases from J; bases unmatched to any gene: 5. The CDR3 protein is CASSYRGRGTEAFF. The CDR3 DNA follows: TGTGCCAGCAGCTACAGGGGGCGCGGAACTGAAGCTTTCTTT.

The chain combines TRBV27 with TRBJ2-7, with 7 positions matching TRBD2. The CDR3 covers 17 residues. The germline V gene encodes CDR1 MNHEY and CDR2 SMNVEV (reference sequence). J lost 5 bases, V lost 8 bases, and 21 bases had no gene match. The CDR3 sequence: CASRAQSIWRGFNEQYF. The DNA for the CDR3 is TGTGCCAGCCGCGCGCAAAGTATCTGGCGGGGGTTTAACGAGCAGTACTTC.

In its sample, this clone was seen a few times. The germline gene is not matched at one end of the junction; a read error may be the cause. CDR3 bases: TGTGCCAGCTATATCGAGAACGAGGACCTTCCGGACCCCTTC. Protein product: CASYIENEDLPDPF. This sequence joins TRBV27 and TRBJ1-2; D uncertain. The germline V gene has CDR1 MNHEY and CDR2 SMNVEV (reference sequence). The CDR3 has 14 amino acids.

The chain uses TRBV5-5 and TRBJ1-5; D may be TRBD1 (5 bases). CDR1 SGHKS and CDR2 YYEKEE come from the germline V gene (reference sequence). V was cut by 9 bases and J by 0 bases, with 22 bases left in between. This CDR3 is 17 amino acids long. The CDR3 sequence is CATTKRGTVYSNQPQHF. Written as DNA, the CDR3 is TGTGCCACCACCAAAAGGGGAACAGTTTATAGCAATCAGCCCCAGCATTTT.

The count of this clone is one. The gene calls are TRBV6-1 and TRBJ2-7; D ambiguous. Trimming stripped 4 bases from V and 0 bases from J, with 7 bases between. The CDR3 runs 13 residues. Germline CDR1 reads MNHNS; CDR2 reads SASEGT. This CDR3 is CASSAILSYEQYF. For the CDR3, the DNA is TGTGCCAGCAGTGCTATCCTCTCCTACGAGCAGTACTTC.

The chain recombines TRBV7-2 with TRBJ1-5; TRBD1 matches 7 bases. The V segment lost 5 bases and the J segment 7 bases; nucleotides outside the gene matches: 11. CDR3 size: 15 residues. CDR1 SGHTA and CDR2 FQGNSA come from the germline V gene. The CDR3, as DNA: TGTGCCAGCAGCCCCCGGGACAGAGCCCGGCAGCCCCAGCATTTT. It codes for CASSPRDRARQPQHF.

CDR3 region: CASSFGAERTDTQYF. The CDR3 bases are TGTGCCAGCAGCTTTGGCGCGGAACGCACAGATACGCAGTATTTT. J is TRBJ2-3 and V is TRBV7-2; the D is unclear. CDR1 is SGHTA, CDR2 FQGNSA, per germline. CDR3 size: 15 residues. The V gene lost 3 bases and the J gene lost 1 base, with 11 bases spanning the gap.

The gene calls are TRBV5-1 and TRBJ2-7, with D perhaps given as TRBD1 or TRBD2 (6 bases each). This CDR3 contains 14 residues. Trimming left V 4 bases short and J 3 bases short, with 14 bases between. Germline V lookup: CDR1 SGHRS, CDR2 YFSETQ. This CDR3 reads CASSRGDNRYEQYF. CDR3 bases: TGCGCCAGCAGCAGGGGGGACAACCGCTACGAGCAGTACTTC.

This sequence joins TRBV13 and TRBJ1-2; 8 bases map to TRBD1. Germline assignment: CDR1 PRHDT and CDR2 FYEKMQ (reference sequence). This CDR3 is built from 15 residues. Trimming cost V 5 bases and J 2 bases; bases outside gene matches: 7. CDR3 in DNA: TGTGCCAGCAGCGCCCAGACAGGGGCCAACTATGGCTACACCTTC. Protein product: CASSAQTGANYGYTF.

V usage is TRBV29-1 and J usage is TRBJ2-7, with D hard to call. Between the trimmed V and J ends, which lost 5 bases and 6 bases, there was a span of 17 bases. Germline CDR1 reads SQVTM; CDR2 reads ANQGSEA. This CDR3 comprises 13 residues. For the CDR3, the DNA is TGCAGCGTTAGTTGGCCTCCCGCCCGCGAGCAGTACTTC. Residues: CSVSWPPAREQYF.

V gene TRBV20-1 combines with J gene TRBJ2-7; the D gene could be TRBD1 or TRBD2 (6 bases each). The V and J ends lost 6 bases and 3 bases respectively, with 9 bases between them. The CDR3 extends over 11 amino acids. Germline-derived CDR1 and CDR2 are DFQATT and SNEGSKA (reference sequence). The CDR3, as DNA: TGCAGTGCAGGGGGGCTCTACGAGCAGTACTTC. This sequence encodes CSAGGLYEQYF.

The rearrangement joins TRBV2 to TRBJ2-1; TRBD1 aligns across 10 bases. J gave up 6 bases and V 7 bases, and 9 bases lay outside the gene matches. CDR3 length equals 15 residues. From germline, CDR1 is SNHLY and CDR2 FYNNEI. The CDR3 spells CASTERTGGFNEQFF. CDR3 DNA sequence: TGTGCCAGCACCGAGAGGACAGGGGGGTTCAATGAGCAGTTCTTC.

The CDR3 nucleotides are TGTGCCAGCAGCTCAAGATTGACAGGAGACTATGGCTACACCTTC. This encodes CASSSRLTGDYGYTF. The V and J genes are TRBV7-8 and TRBJ1-2; D is possibly TRBD1 (6 bases). Trimming took off 4 bases at V and 3 bases at J, with 15 bases between the two ends. The CDR3 runs to 15 residues. The V gene's germline CDR1 is SGHVS and CDR2 FQNEAQ.

Turning to this clone: One end of the junction fails to match germline, which may point to a read error. Written as DNA, the CDR3 is TGTGCCAGCAGCGAAGGAAACACCATATATTTT. Its protein is CASSEGNTIYF. This chain connects TRBV6-1 to TRBJ1-3, with D unclear. Germline V gene sequence: CDR1 MNHNS, CDR2 SASEGT. This CDR3 is 11 amino acids long.

V gene TRBV28 combines with J gene TRBJ1-5; 8 bases agree with TRBD1. CDR3 length equals 19 residues. CDR1 and CDR2 (germline): MDHEN, SYDVKM. After removal of 2 bases from V and 3 bases from J, the junction contained 15 bases not matched to a gene. The chain's CDR3 is CASSLGTGNLLATNQPQHF. The CDR3 bases are TGTGCCAGCAGTTTAGGGACAGGTAATCTACTAGCTACCAATCAGCCCCAGCATTTT.

The rearrangement uses TRBV5-1 and TRBJ2-5; weak D call: TRBD1 (6 bases). Trimming took 1 base from V and 6 from J, leaving 16 bases between them. This CDR3 region has 15 residues. Per germline, CDR1 SGHRS and CDR2 YFSETQ. This CDR3 reads CASSLRPGVWQTQYF. DNA of the CDR3: TGCGCCAGCAGCTTGAGGCCAGGGGTCTGGCAGACCCAGTACTTC.

The gene calls are TRBV7-9 and TRBJ2-3; D perhaps matches TRBD2 (6 bases). Trimming stripped 5 bases from V and 10 bases from J, with 16 bases between. The CDR3 has 13 amino acids. Germline V gives CDR1 SEHNR, CDR2 FQNEAQ (reference sequence). Here the CDR3 DNA reads TGTGCCAGCAGCCATGGGACTCTCCGAGCGCAGTATTTT. This gives the protein CASSHGTLRAQYF.

The chain uses TRBV11-2 and TRBJ2-5; unclear D gene. The CDR3 consists of 11 residues. Germline loops: CDR1 SGHAT, CDR2 FQNNGV. Trimming cost V 6 bases and J 2 bases, with 4 bases left between them. CDR3 DNA sequence: TGTGCCAGCAGTCTACAAGAGACCCAGTACTTC. Its translation is CASSLQETQYF.

The chain uses TRBV5-4 and TRBJ2-5; 9 bases line up with TRBD1. The CDR3 covers 15 residues. V lost 0 bases to trimming and J lost 4 bases; unmatched junction nucleotides: 4. Looked up from germline, CDR1 is SGHNT and CDR2 is YYREEE (reference sequence). For the CDR3, the DNA is TGTGCCAGCAGCTTGGCCCGGACAGGGGCAGAGACCCAGTACTTC. It specifies CASSLARTGAETQYF.

This rearrangement joins TRBV7-2 to TRBJ2-2; 8 positions agree with TRBD2. The CDR3 covers 16 residues. Germline loops: CDR1 SGHTA, CDR2 FQGNSA. The V segment lost 2 bases and the J segment 3 bases; nucleotides outside the gene matches: 5. The CDR3 loop reads CASSLWGSGDTGELFF. CDR3 coding DNA: TGTGCCAGCAGCTTATGGGGTAGCGGGGACACCGGGGAGCTGTTTTTT.